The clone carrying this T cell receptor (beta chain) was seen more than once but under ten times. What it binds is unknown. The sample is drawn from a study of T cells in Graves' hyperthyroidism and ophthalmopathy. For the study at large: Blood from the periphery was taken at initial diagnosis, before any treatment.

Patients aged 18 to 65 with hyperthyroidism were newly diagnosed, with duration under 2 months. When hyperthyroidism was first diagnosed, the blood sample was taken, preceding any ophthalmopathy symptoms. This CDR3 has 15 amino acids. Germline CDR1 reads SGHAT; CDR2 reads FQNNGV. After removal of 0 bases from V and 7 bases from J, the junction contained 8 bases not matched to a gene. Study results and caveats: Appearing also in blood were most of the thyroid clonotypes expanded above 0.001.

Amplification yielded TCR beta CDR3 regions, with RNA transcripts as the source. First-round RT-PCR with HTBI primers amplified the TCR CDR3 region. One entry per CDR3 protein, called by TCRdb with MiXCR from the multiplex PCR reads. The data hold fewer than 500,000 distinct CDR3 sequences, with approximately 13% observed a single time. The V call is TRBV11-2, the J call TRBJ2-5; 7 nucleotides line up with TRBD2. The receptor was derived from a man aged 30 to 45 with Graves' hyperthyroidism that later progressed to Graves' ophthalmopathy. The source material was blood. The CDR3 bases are TGTGCCAGCAGCTTAGATGGGAGGGGAATGGGGACCCAGTACTTC. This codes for CASSLDGRGMGTQYF.